Below are 23 T cell receptor beta chains sequenced from a single sample in a study of PD-1 blockade in mismatch repair-deficient tumors. Data came from immunoSEQ multiplex PCR; TCRdb stores just in-frame clones and leaves some out. The table has fewer than 100,000 clones, 81% seen once; the top ten hold about 2.4%. Sequencing was performed on peripheral blood, taken 12 weeks after starting pembrolizumab. These receptors came from an adult with mismatch repair-deficient cancer.

This clone appeared a single time. The chain carries TRBV5-5 and TRBJ2-2; D gene uncertain. The V gene lost 0 bases and the J gene lost 6 bases, with 6 bases spanning the gap. CDR1 and CDR2 from the germline V gene are SGHKS and YYEKEE (reference sequence). The CDR3 length is 13 residues. The CDR3 here is CASSLEVSGELFF. CDR3 DNA: TGTGCCAGCAGCTTGGAGGTCTCCGGGGAGCTGTTTTTT.

This chain links TRBV5-4 with TRBJ1-2; 10 nucleotides match TRBD1. The CDR3 spans 15 residues. Unmatched junction bases numbered 7, after V lost 4 bases and J lost 4 bases. Germline CDR1 reads SGHNT; CDR2 reads YYREEE (reference sequence). In DNA, the CDR3 is TGTGCCAGCAGCCCTGACAGGGGGCAAGGCTATGGCTACACCTTC. Encoded protein: CASSPDRGQGYGYTF.

V usage is TRBV2 and J usage is TRBJ2-3, with TRBD1 matching 7 bases. After removal of 6 bases from V and 4 bases from J, the junction contained 4 bases not matched to a gene. Germline CDR1 SNHLY, CDR2 FYNNEI. This CDR3 region has 13 residues. The CDR3: CASRRDRADTQYF. In DNA form, the CDR3 reads TGTGCCAGCAGAAGAGACAGGGCAGATACGCAGTATTTT.

This clone was seen a handful of times. This chain links TRBV7-2 with TRBJ2-7, with 13 bases matching TRBD2. J lost 7 bases, V lost 5 bases, and 5 bases had no gene match. There are 14 residues in the CDR3. Germline V gene sequence: CDR1 SGHTA, CDR2 FQGNSA. The CDR3 loop is CASSIGTSGTEQYF. CDR3 DNA sequence: TGTGCCAGCAGCATCGGGACTAGCGGGACAGAGCAGTACTTC.

This clone has just one count. The chain links TRBV5-1 to TRBJ2-1, with D hard to call. Looked up from germline, CDR1 is SGHRS and CDR2 is YFSETQ. There are 16 residues in the CDR3. Trimming cost V 0 bases and J 2 bases, with 12 bases left between them. Written as DNA, the CDR3 is TGCGCCAGCAGCTTGGAACTGGGGTCCACCTACAATGAGCAGTTCTTC. Encoded protein: CASSLELGSTYNEQFF.

In this sample, this clone turned up a few times. The J gene is TRBJ2-7, the V gene TRBV5-6; D is undetermined. Germline V CDR1 and CDR2: SGHDT, YYEEEE. V lost 4 bases and J 8 bases, leaving 13 bases between the germline ends. The CDR3 covers 12 residues. The CDR3 sequence: CASSPGRRQQYF. The CDR3 DNA follows: TGTGCCAGCAGCCCCGGACGGCGCCAGCAGTACTTC.

A single count supports this clone. The V gene is TRBV29-1, the J gene TRBJ1-1, with 9 bases lining up with TRBD1. Germline loops: CDR1 SQVTM, CDR2 ANQGSEA. J lost 1 base, V lost 6 bases, and 3 bases had no gene match. This CDR3 has 13 amino acids. The CDR3 loop is CSVQGQGNTEAFF. CDR3 sequence (DNA): TGCAGCGTACAGGGACAGGGGAACACTGAAGCTTTCTTT. Combining the CDR3 with reference TRBV29-1 and TRBJ1-1 gives the whole variable domain SAVISQKPSRDICQRGTSLTIQCQVDSQVTMMFWYRQQPGQSLTLIATANQGSEATYESGFVIDKFPISRPNLTFSTLTVSNMSPEDSSIYLCSVQGQGNTEAFFGQGTRLTVV.

The rearrangement links TRBV5-5 to TRBJ1-5; D uncertain. The CDR3 has 15 residues. CDR1 and CDR2 from the germline V gene are SGHKS and YYEKEE (reference sequence). V was cut by 3 bases and J by 4 bases, with 14 bases left in between. The CDR3 sequence: CASSSHGERNQPQHF. The DNA for the CDR3 is TGTGCCAGCAGCTCTCACGGAGAGCGGAATCAGCCCCAGCATTTT.

The chain uses TRBV7-2 and TRBJ1-3; D possibly corresponds to TRBD1 (5 bases). Germline V gives CDR1 SGHTA, CDR2 FQGNSA. This CDR3 spans 15 amino acids. Trimming cost V 4 bases and J 4 bases, with 14 bases left between them. The CDR3 region has the DNA TGTGCCAGCAGCTCGGGGGGGATCGGGGGAAACACCATATATTTT. It yields the protein CASSSGGIGGNTIYF.

This clone was seen a handful of times. The chain has TRBV4-3 and TRBJ1-3, with 8 bases that match TRBD1. Germline-derived CDR1 and CDR2 are LGHNA and YSLEER. The CDR3 sequence is 15 residues long. J gave up 7 bases and V 0 bases, and 5 bases lay outside the gene matches. In DNA, the CDR3 is TGCGCCAGCAGCCAAGATGCGACAGGGGATAACACCATATATTTT. It is translated as CASSQDATGDNTIYF.

DNA of the CDR3: TGCAGCGCACAAGGGAGCGGGAAGTCGGGTCTGTTTTTT. Its protein is CSAQGSGKSGLFF. The genes are TRBV29-1 and TRBJ2-2; 7 bases fit TRBD2. The CDR3 loop spans 13 amino acids. The trim removed 7 bases at V and 14 bases at J, leaving 16 bases unmatched. Looked up from germline, CDR1 is SQVTM and CDR2 is ANQGSEA.

This chain uses TRBV25-1 with TRBJ1-2; 7 bases align to TRBD1. Germline CDR1 and CDR2: MGHDK and SYGVNS. The junction had 5 bases not matched to a gene; V was cut back by 2 bases and J by 8 bases. The CDR3 is 13 residues long. CDR3 nucleotides: TGTGCCAGCAGTGAAGGGACAGCTAAAGGCTACACCTTC. Its protein is CASSEGTAKGYTF.

The chain links TRBV10-3 to TRBJ2-7; unclear D gene. Germline CDR1 and CDR2: ENHRY and SYGVKD. The CDR3 has 11 amino acids. V lost 10 bases and J lost 3, with 10 bases in between. The CDR3 DNA reads TGTGCCACCACAGAAAACTACGAGCAGTACTTC. It is translated as CATTENYEQYF.

V usage is TRBV2 and J usage is TRBJ1-5; no reliable D call. Germline CDR1 reads SNHLY; CDR2 reads FYNNEI. V gave up 0 bases and J gave up 6 bases, with 12 bases separating them. The CDR3 sequence is 15 residues long. The CDR3 nucleotides read TGTGCCAGCAGTGAAGCCCCTCCGGCGGGTCAGCCCCAGCATTTT. Translation gives CASSEAPPAGQPQHF. Full variable domain (outside the CDR3, taken from reference TRBV2 and TRBJ1-5): EPEVTQTPSHQVTQMGQEVILRCVPISNHLYFYWYRQILGQKVEFLVSFYNNEISEKSEIFDDQFSVERPDGSNFTLKIRSTKLEDSAMYFCASSEAPPAGQPQHFGDGTRLSIL.

J is TRBJ2-7 and V is TRBV7-3, with 8 positions matching TRBD1. The CDR3 runs 15 residues. In germline, CDR1 is SGHTA, CDR2 FQGTGA. The V and J ends lost 2 bases and 2 bases, in that order; junction bases with no gene match: 5. CDR3 nucleotides: TGTGCCAGCAGCTTAGGGGGACAGGCAGCCTACGAGCAGTACTTC. It translates to CASSLGGQAAYEQYF.

This chain uses TRBV29-1 with TRBJ2-7; TRBD1 agrees at 7 bases. V gave up 2 bases and J gave up 3 bases; unmatched junction bases: 10. The V gene's germline CDR1 is SQVTM and CDR2 ANQGSEA. The CDR3 has 15 residues. CDR3 residues: CSVEFETGNVYEQYF. Here the CDR3 DNA reads TGCAGCGTTGAATTCGAGACAGGGAACGTCTACGAGCAGTACTTC.

This rearrangement joins TRBV6-5 to TRBJ1-2, with D tentatively TRBD1 (5 bases). Trimming took 5 bases from V and 5 from J, leaving 12 bases between them. The V gene's germline CDR1 is MNHEY and CDR2 SVGAGI. The CDR3 covers 13 residues. CDR3 bases: TGTGCCAGCAGTCCCGGGACGGGATATGGCTACACCTTC. Residues: CASSPGTGYGYTF.

This clone came up once. The chain has TRBV29-1 and TRBJ2-3; the D gene could be TRBD1 or TRBD2 (5 bases each). The CDR3 covers 14 residues. V shed 7 bases and J shed 6 bases, with 20 bases lying between them. The germline gives CDR1 SQVTM, CDR2 ANQGSEA. CDR3 nucleotides: TGCAGCGCCGGGGTCACAGGACTTTCGGATACGCAGTATTTT. Residues: CSAGVTGLSDTQYF.

The J gene is TRBJ2-2, the V gene TRBV19, with unresolved D. The germline CDR1 and CDR2 sequences are LNHDA and SQIVND (reference sequence). The V end lost 7 bases, the J end lost 2 bases, and 11 bases lay between the germline ends. The CDR3 loop spans 14 amino acids. The CDR3 here is CASMWQSNTGELFF. For the CDR3, the DNA is TGTGCCAGTATGTGGCAGTCAAACACCGGGGAGCTGTTTTTT.

The rearrangement joins TRBV5-1 to TRBJ2-1; a weak D match, TRBD2 (5 bases). V lost 2 bases, J lost 9 bases, and 21 bases lay in between. The CDR3 contains 16 residues. The germline V gene has CDR1 SGHRS and CDR2 YFSETQ. The CDR3 DNA sequence: TGCGCCAGCAGCTTTCTGATTTGGGCCTCCCGGGGTGAGCAGTTCTTC. Its translation: CASSFLIWASRGEQFF.

The CDR3 nucleotides are TGTGCCAGCAGCGTAGCAGGGGAGACCCAGTACTTC. Amino acid sequence: CASSVAGETQYF. This chain joins TRBV9 and TRBJ2-5; D may be TRBD1 (5 bases). The germline gives CDR1 SGDLS, CDR2 YYNGEE. The CDR3 is 12 residues long. Deletions cut 0 bases from V and 5 bases from J, with 5 bases between.

The genes are TRBV25-1 and TRBJ1-1; 7 bases align to TRBD1. Trimming cost V 5 bases and J 3 bases; bases outside gene matches: 6. Germline CDR1 and CDR2: MGHDK and SYGVNS. The CDR3 loop spans 14 amino acids. CDR3 sequence: CASSWTGLDTEAFF. CDR3 nucleotide sequence: TGTGCCAGCAGTTGGACAGGCTTGGACACTGAAGCTTTCTTT. The full variable domain, completed using reference TRBV25-1 and TRBJ1-1, is EADIYQTPRYLVIGTGKKITLECSQTMGHDKMYWYQQDPGMELHLIHYSYGVNSTEKGDLSSESTVSRIRTEHFPLTLESARPSHTSQYLCASSWTGLDTEAFFGQGTRLTVV.

Notes on this clone: A junction boundary mismatches the germline segment, possibly from a read error. This rearrangement joins TRBV7-2 to TRBJ2-5; D gene uncertain. The CDR3 runs 14 residues. Germline CDR1 reads SGHTA; CDR2 reads FQGNSA. The CDR3 bases are TGTGCCGGCAGCTTAGGCGGACCCCCCGAGACCCAGTACTTC. This encodes CAGSLGGPPETQYF.